What follows describes a single T cell receptor (beta chain). In the authors' methods: The authors estimated nucleated cell counts from reference gene primer amplification. Using immunoSEQ multiplex PCR, the repertoire was profiled, and TCRdb retains in-frame clones only, with some absent. V and J calls and clone size are those listed in that table; D and trimming were worked out from the DNA. In the table there are roughly 200,000 clones, almost 90% of which are singletons. With 3 bases clipped from V and 10 bases from J, the junction kept 9 bases outside the gene matches. Germline loops: CDR1 GTSNPN, CDR2 SVGIG (reference sequence). The CDR3 consists of 14 residues. The data derive from a study of blood T cell repertoires in COVID-19. Across the whole study: Specimens from acute and convalescent COVID-19 originated in the United States, Italy and Spain. Nucleic acid was either cDNA or gDNA, and it came from T cells, B-cell-depleted T cells, or PBMCs.

The chain has TRBV30 and TRBJ1-4; 9 bases are shared with TRBD1. Sequencing input: peripheral blood. The source is a man in his fifties or sixties with acute or convalescent COVID-19. This CDR3 reads CAWRTGTGNGKLFF. The CDR3 nucleotides read TGTGCCTGGAGGACCGGGACAGGGAACGGAAAACTGTTTTTT.